This T cell receptor (beta chain) derives from a study of CD4 T cell repertoires in COVID-19. Regarding the study as a whole: Between roughly 6 and 26% of SARS-CoV-2 clonotypes also appeared in SARS-CoV and/or HKU1 spike cultures.

This CDR3 has 14 residues. CDR1 is GTSNPN, CDR2 SVGIG, per germline (reference sequence). Deletions cut 5 bases from V and 4 bases from J, with 15 bases between. As concerns this clone: Its cognate antigen is unknown.

These memory T cells were uncultured and sequenced directly after ex vivo isolation. Produced via immunoSEQ multiplex PCR; TCRdb's table is partial and in-frame only. The table shows approximately 75,000 clones, with about 83% occurring only once. The source material was CD4+ T cells from peripheral blood, sampled after recovery from COVID-19. J is TRBJ2-1 and V is TRBV30; D is perhaps TRBD2 (7 bases). The sequence derives from a human donor who had COVID-19. CDR3 sequence reads: CAWQKRDIYNEQFF. CDR3 sequence (DNA): TGTGCCTGGCAAAAGCGGGACATTTACAATGAGCAGTTCTTC.